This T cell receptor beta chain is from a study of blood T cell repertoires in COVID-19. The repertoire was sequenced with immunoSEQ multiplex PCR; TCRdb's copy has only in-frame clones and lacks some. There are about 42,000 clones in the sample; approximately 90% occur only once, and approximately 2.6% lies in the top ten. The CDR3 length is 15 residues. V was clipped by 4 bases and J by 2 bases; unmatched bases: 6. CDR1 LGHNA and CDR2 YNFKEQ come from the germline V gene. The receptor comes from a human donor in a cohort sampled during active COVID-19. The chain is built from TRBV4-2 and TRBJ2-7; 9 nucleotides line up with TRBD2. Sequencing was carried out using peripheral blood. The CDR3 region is CASSPRPSGAYEQYF. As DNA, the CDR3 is TGTGCCAGCAGCCCGAGACCTAGCGGGGCCTACGAGCAGTACTTC.